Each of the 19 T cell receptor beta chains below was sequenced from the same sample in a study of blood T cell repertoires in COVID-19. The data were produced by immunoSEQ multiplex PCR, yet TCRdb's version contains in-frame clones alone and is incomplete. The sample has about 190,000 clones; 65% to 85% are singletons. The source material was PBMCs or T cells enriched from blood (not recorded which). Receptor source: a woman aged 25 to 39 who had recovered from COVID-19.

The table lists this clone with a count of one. The CDR3 here is CASSPRGGNEKLFF. Here the CDR3 DNA reads TGTGCCAGCTCACCGCGGGGGGGGAATGAAAAACTGTTTTTT. The chain is built from TRBV18 and TRBJ1-4; D possibly corresponds to TRBD1 (5 bases). The ends were cut back, 3 bases at V and 5 bases at J, with 10 bases in the middle. This CDR3 is built from 14 residues. The germline gives CDR1 KGHSH, CDR2 LQKENI.

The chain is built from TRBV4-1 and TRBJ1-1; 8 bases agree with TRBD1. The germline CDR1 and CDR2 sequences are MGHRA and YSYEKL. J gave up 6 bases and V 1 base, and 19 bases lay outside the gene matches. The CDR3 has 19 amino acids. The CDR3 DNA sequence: TGCGCCAGCAGCCAAGTGCCAGGGGGCGTGATCCCCTGGTACGCTGAAGCTTTCTTT. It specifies CASSQVPGGVIPWYAEAFF.

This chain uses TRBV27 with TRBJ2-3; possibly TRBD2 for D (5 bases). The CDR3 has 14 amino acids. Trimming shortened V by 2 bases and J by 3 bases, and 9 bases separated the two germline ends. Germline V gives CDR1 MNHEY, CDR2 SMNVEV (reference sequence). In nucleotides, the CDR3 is TGTGCCAGCAGTTTAGGTACGGGGACAGATACGCAGTATTTT. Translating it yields CASSLGTGTDTQYF.

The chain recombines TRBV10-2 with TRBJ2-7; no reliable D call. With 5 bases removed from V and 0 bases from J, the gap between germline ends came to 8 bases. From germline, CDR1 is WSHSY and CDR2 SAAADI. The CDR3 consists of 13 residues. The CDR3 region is CASSPSTSYEQYV. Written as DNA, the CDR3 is TGCGCCAGCAGTCCTAGTACCTCCTACGAGCAGTACGTC.

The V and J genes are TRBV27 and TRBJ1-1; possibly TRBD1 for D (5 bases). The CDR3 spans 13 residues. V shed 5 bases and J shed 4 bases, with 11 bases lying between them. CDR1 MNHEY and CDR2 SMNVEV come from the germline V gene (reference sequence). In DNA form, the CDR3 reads TGTGCCAGCAGTCTCCAGGGATCCACTGAAGCTTTCTTT. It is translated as CASSLQGSTEAFF.

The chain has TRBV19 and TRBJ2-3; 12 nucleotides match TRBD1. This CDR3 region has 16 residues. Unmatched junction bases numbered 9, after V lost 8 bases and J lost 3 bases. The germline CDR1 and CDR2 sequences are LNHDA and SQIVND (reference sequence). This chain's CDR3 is CASGPGTGGDTDTQYF. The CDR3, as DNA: TGTGCCAGTGGCCCGGGGACAGGGGGCGATACAGATACGCAGTATTTT.

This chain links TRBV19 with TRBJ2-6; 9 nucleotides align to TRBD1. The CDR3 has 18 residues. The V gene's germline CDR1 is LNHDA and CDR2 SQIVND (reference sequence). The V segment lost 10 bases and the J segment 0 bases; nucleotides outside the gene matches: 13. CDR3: CATIPSGTGISGANVLTF. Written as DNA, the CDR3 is TGTGCCACCATTCCTTCCGGGACAGGGATCTCTGGGGCCAACGTCCTGACTTTC.

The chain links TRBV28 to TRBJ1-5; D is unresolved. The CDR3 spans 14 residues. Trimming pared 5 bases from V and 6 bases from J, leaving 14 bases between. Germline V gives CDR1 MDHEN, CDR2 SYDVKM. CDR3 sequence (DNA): TGTGCCAGCAGTCTGAGAAGGAGTGGTCAGCCCCAGCATTTT. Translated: CASSLRRSGQPQHF.

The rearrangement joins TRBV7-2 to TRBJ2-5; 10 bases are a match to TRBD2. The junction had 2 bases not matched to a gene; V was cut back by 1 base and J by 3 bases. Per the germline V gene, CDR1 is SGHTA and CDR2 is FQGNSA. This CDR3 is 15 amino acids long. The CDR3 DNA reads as TGTGCCAGCAGCTTAGTACTAGCGGGGAAAGAGACCCAGTACTTC. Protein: CASSLVLAGKETQYF.

In nucleotides, the CDR3 is TGTGCCAGCAGTCTCATTAAGCGGGAGGGTAACGAGACCCAGTACTTC. Its translation is CASSLIKREGNETQYF. V and J are TRBV27 and TRBJ2-5; 10 nucleotides match TRBD2. Germline V gene data show CDR1 as MNHEY and CDR2 as SMNVEV (reference sequence). V gave up 5 bases and J gave up 5 bases; unmatched junction bases: 11. This CDR3 region has 16 residues.

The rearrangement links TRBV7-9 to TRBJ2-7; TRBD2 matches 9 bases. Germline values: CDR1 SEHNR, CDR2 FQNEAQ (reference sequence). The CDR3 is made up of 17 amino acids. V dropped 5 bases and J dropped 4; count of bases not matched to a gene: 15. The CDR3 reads CASSPGGGRAVEYEQYF. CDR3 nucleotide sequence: TGTGCCAGCAGCCCAGGTGGCGGGAGGGCCGTGGAATACGAGCAGTACTTC.

The CDR3: CATSSDGWDRGQPLHF. As DNA, the CDR3 is TGTGCCACCAGCAGTGACGGATGGGACAGGGGCCAGCCCCTCCACTTT. This chain joins TRBV15 and TRBJ1-6; 10 nucleotides align to TRBD1. J gave up 13 bases and V 3 bases, and 12 bases lay outside the gene matches. The CDR3 length is 16 residues. In germline, CDR1 is LNHNV, CDR2 YYDKDF (reference sequence).

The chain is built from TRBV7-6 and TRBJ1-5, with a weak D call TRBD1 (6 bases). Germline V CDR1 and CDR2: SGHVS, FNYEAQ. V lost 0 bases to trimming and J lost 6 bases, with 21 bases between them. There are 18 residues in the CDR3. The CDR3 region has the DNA TGTGCCAGCAGCTTAGCACCTTCCCTCGGGGGGCTGAGTCAGCCCCAGCATTTT. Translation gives CASSLAPSLGGLSQPQHF.

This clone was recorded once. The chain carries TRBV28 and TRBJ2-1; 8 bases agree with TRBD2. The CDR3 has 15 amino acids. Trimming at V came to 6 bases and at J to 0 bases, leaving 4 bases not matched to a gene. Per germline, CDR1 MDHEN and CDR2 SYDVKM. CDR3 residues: CASRLGGASYNEQFF. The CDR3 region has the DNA TGTGCCAGCAGACTCGGGGGGGCCTCCTACAATGAGCAGTTCTTC.

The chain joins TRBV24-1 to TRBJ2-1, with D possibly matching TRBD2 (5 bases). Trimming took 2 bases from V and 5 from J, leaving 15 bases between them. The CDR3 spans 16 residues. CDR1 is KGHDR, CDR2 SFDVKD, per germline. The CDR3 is CATSDSAAAPNNEQFF. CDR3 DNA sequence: TGTGCCACCAGTGATTCGGCAGCGGCCCCCAACAATGAGCAGTTCTTC.

The CDR3 is CASSGRTDSLEQYF. CDR3 DNA: TGCGCCAGCAGCGGACGGACAGACTCCTTGGAGCAGTACTTC. The chain couples TRBV5-1 to TRBJ2-7; possibly TRBD1 for D (6 bases). Germline CDR1 is SGHRS and CDR2 is YFSETQ. V was pared by 4 bases and J by 7 bases, with 18 bases between. The CDR3 consists of 14 residues.

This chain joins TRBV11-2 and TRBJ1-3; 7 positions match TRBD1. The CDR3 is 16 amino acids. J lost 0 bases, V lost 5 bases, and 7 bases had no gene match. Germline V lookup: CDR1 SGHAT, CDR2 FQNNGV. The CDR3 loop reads CASSPQGPSSGNTIYF. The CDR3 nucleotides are TGTGCCAGCAGCCCACAGGGGCCTAGCTCTGGAAACACCATATATTTT.

DNA for the CDR3: TGTGCCAGCAGCTTAGGGAAGGACAGTTTAATGACTGAAGCTTTCTTT. Protein: CASSLGKDSLMTEAFF. This chain links TRBV11-2 with TRBJ1-1, with D possibly matching TRBD1 (6 bases). Germline lookup yields CDR1 SGHAT and CDR2 FQNNGV. Trimming stripped 1 base from V and 5 bases from J, with 17 bases between. This CDR3 is built from 16 residues.

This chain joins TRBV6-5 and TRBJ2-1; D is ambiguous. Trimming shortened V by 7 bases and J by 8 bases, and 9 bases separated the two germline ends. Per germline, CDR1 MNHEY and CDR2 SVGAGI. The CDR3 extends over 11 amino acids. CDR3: CASMWSDEQFF. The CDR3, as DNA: TGTGCCAGCATGTGGAGCGATGAGCAGTTCTTC.